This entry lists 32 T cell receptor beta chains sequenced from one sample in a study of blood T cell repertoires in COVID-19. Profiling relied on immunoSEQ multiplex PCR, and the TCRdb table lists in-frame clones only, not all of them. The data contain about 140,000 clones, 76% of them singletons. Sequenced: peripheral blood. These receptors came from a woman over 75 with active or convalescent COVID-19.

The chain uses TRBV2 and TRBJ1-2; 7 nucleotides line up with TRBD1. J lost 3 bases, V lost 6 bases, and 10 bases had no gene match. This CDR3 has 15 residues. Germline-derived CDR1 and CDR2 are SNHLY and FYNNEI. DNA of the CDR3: TGTGCCAGCAGATCATCGGGACAGCCCCACTATGGCTACACCTTC. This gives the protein CASRSSGQPHYGYTF.

The CDR3 spells CASSRGAGSEETQYF. The CDR3 DNA is TGTGCCAGCAGCCGAGGAGCGGGGAGTGAGGAGACCCAGTACTTC. The V call is TRBV7-3, the J call TRBJ2-5; 7 bases line up with TRBD2. V gave up 5 bases and J gave up 5 bases; unmatched junction bases: 11. The CDR3 loop spans 15 amino acids. The germline gives CDR1 SGHTA, CDR2 FQGTGA.

CDR3 in DNA: TGTGCCAGCAGCTTACGAAGCGGGGCTGGAAACAATGAGCAGTTCTTC. Translating gives CASSLRSGAGNNEQFF. The chain links TRBV7-3 to TRBJ2-1; 7 nucleotides line up with TRBD2. This CDR3 has 16 residues. CDR1 is SGHTA and CDR2 is FQGTGA in the germline V gene. The V segment lost 2 bases and the J segment 5 bases; nucleotides outside the gene matches: 9.

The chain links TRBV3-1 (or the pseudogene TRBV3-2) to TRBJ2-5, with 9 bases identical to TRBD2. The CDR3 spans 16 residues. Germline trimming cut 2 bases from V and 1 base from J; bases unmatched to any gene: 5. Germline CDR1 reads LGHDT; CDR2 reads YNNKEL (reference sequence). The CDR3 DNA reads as TGTGCCAGCAGCCAAAGAGGGCGGGGGGGCCAAGAGACCCAGTACTTC. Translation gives CASSQRGRGGQETQYF.

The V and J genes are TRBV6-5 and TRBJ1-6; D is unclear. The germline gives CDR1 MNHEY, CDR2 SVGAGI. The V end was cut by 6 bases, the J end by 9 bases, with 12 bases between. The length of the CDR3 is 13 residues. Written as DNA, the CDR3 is TGTGCCAGCAGCTTGGACTGGGGTTCACCCCTCCACTTT. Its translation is CASSLDWGSPLHF.

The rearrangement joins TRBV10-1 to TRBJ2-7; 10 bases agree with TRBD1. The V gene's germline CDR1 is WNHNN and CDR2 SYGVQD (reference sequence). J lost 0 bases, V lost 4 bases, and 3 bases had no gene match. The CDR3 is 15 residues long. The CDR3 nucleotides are TGCGCCAGCAGTGTTCGGGACAGGGGCTCCTACGAGCAGTACTTC. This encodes CASSVRDRGSYEQYF.

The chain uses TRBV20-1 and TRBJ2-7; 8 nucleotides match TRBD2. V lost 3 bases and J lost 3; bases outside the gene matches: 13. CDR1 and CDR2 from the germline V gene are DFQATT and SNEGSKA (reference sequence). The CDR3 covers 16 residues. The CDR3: CSASIGRGAPNYEQYF. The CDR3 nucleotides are TGCAGTGCTAGTATCGGGCGGGGGGCCCCCAACTACGAGCAGTACTTC.

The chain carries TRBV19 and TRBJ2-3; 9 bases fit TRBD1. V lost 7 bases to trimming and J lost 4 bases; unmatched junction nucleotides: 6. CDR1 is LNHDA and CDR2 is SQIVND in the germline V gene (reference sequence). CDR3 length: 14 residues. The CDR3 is CASTTTGGADTQYF. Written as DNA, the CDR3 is TGTGCCAGTACTACCACAGGGGGCGCAGATACGCAGTATTTT.

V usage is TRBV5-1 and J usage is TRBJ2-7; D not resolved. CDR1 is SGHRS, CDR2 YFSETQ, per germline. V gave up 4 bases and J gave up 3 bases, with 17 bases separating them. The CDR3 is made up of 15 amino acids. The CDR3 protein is CASSESPTALYEQYF. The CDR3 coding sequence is TGCGCCAGCAGCGAAAGCCCGACTGCCCTCTACGAGCAGTACTTC.

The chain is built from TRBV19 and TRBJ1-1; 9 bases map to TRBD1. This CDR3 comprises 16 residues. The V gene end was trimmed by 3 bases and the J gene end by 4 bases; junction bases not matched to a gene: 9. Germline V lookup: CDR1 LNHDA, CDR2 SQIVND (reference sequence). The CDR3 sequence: CASSILMGQGTTEAFF. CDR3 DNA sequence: TGTGCCAGTAGTATTCTGATGGGACAGGGTACCACTGAAGCTTTCTTT.

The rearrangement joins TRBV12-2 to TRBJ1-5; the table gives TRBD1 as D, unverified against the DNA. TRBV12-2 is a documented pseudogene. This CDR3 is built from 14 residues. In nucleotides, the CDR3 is TGTGCAAGTCGCCCGACAGGGATCTGGCAGCCCCAGCATTTT. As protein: CASRPTGIWQPQHF.

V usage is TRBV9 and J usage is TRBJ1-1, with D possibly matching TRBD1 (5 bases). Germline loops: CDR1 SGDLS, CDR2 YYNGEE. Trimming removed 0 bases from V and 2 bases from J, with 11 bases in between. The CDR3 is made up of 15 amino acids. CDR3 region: CASSVAGAANTEAFF. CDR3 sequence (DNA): TGTGCCAGCAGCGTAGCTGGGGCAGCCAACACTGAAGCTTTCTTT.

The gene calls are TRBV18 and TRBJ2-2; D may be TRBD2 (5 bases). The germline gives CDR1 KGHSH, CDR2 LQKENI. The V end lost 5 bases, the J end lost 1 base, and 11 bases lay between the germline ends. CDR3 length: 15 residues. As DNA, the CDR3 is TGTGCCAGCTCAATTGGTGAGGGGAACACCGGGGAGCTGTTTTTT. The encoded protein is CASSIGEGNTGELFF.

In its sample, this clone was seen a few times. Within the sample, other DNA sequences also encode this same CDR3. DNA for the CDR3: TGTGCCAGCAGCTTATCGGTGAACACTGAAGCTTTCTTT. Protein sequence: CASSLSVNTEAFF. This sequence joins TRBV7-9 and TRBJ1-1; D unclear. Germline-derived CDR1 and CDR2 are SEHNR and FQNEAQ (reference sequence). This CDR3 is 13 amino acids long. V lost 2 bases to trimming and J lost 0 bases, with 4 bases between them.

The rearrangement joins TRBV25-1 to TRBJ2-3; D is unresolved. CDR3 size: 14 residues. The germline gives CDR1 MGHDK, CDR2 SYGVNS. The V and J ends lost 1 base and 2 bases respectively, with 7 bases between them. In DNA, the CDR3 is TGTGCCAGCAGTGAATGGGCACTCACAGATACGCAGTATTTT. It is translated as CASSEWALTDTQYF.

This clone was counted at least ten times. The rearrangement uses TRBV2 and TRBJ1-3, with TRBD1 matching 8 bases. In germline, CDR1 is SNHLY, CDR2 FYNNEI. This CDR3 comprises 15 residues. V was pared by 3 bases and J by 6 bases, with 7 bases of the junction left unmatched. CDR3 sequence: CASSDSGTGQNTIYF. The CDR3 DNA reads TGTGCCAGCAGTGATTCCGGGACAGGACAAAACACCATATATTTT.

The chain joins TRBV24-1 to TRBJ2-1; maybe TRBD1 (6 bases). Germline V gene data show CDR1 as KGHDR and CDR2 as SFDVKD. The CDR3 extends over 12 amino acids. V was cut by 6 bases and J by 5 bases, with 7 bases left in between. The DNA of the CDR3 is TGTGCCACCAGTAGGGACAACAATGAGCAGTTCTTC. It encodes CATSRDNNEQFF.

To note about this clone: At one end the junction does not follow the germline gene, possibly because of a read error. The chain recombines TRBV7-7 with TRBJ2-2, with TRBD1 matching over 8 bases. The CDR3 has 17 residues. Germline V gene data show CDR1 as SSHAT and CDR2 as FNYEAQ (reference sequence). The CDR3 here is CASSYGTGPPNTGELFF. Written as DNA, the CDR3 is TGTGCTAGCAGCTACGGGACAGGTCCCCCGAACACCGGGGAGCTGTTTTTT. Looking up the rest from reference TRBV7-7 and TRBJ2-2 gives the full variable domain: GAGVSQSPRYKVTKRGQDVTLRCDPISSHATLYWYQQALGQGPEFLTYFNYEAQPDKSGLPSDRFSAERPEGSISTLTIQRTEQRDSAMYRCASSYGTGPPNTGELFFGEGSRLTVL.

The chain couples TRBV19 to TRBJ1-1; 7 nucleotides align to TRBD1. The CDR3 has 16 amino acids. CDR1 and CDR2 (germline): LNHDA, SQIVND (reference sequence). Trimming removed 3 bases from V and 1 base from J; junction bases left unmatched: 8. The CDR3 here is CASSIFPGTANTEAFF. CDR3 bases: TGTGCCAGTAGTATTTTCCCCGGGACAGCGAACACTGAAGCTTTCTTT.

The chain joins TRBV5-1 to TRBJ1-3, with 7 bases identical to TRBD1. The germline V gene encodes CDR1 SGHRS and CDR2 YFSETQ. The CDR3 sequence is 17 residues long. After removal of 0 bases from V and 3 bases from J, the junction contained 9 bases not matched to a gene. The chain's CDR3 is CASSLGSRGLGGNTIYF. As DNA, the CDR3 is TGCGCCAGCAGCTTGGGCTCAAGGGGGCTCGGTGGAAACACCATATATTTT.

This chain's CDR3 is CASSPGGRKPNTEAFF. The DNA of the CDR3 is TGTGCCAGCTCCCCCGGGGGTCGGAAACCAAACACTGAAGCTTTCTTT. This chain links TRBV18 with TRBJ1-1, with D possibly being TRBD1 (5 bases). The CDR3 is 16 amino acids. The V gene's germline CDR1 is KGHSH and CDR2 LQKENI. With 6 bases removed from V and 2 bases from J, the gap between germline ends came to 19 bases.

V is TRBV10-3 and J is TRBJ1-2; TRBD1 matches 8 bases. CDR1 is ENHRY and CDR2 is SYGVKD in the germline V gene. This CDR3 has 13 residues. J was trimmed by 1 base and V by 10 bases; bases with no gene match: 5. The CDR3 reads CATDRGFNYGYTF. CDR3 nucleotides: TGTGCCACCGACAGGGGATTTAACTATGGCTACACCTTC.

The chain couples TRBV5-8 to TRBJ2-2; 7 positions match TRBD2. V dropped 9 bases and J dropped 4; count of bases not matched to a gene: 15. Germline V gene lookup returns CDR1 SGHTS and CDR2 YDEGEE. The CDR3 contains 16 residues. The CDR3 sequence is CATNDLAVLFTGELFF. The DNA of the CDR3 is TGTGCCACCAATGATCTAGCGGTTCTTTTCACCGGGGAGCTGTTTTTT.

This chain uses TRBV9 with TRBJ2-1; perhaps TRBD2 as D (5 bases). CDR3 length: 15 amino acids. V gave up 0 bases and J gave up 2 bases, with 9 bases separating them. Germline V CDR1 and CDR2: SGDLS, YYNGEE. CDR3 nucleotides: TGTGCCAGCAGCGTAGATGAGGGAACCTACAATGAGCAGTTCTTC. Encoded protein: CASSVDEGTYNEQFF. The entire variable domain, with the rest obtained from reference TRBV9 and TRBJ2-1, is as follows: DSGVTQTPKHLITATGQRVTLRCSPRSGDLSVYWYQQSLDQGLQFLIQYYNGEERAKGNILERFSAQQFPDLHSELNLSSLELGDSALYFCASSVDEGTYNEQFFGPGTRLTVL.

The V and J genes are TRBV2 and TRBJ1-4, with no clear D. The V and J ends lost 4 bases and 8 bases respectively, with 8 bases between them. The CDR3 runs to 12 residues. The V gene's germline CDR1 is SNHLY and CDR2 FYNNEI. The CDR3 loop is CASSAGGEKLFF. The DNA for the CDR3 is TGTGCCAGCAGTGCGGGAGGGGAAAAACTGTTTTTT. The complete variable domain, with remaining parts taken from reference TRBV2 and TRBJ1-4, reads EPEVTQTPSHQVTQMGQEVILRCVPISNHLYFYWYRQILGQKVEFLVSFYNNEISEKSEIFDDQFSVERPDGSNFTLKIRSTKLEDSAMYFCASSAGGEKLFFGSGTQLSVL.

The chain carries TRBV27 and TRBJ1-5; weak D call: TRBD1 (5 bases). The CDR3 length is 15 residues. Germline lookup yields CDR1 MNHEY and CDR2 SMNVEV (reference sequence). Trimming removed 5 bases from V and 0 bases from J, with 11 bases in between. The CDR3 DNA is TGTGCCAGCAGTCTAGGACACTATAGCAATCAGCCCCAGCATTTT. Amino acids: CASSLGHYSNQPQHF.

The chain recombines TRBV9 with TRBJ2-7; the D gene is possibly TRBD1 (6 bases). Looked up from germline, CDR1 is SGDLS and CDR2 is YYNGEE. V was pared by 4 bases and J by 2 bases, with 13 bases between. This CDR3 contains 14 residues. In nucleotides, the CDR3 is TGTGCCAGCAGCCCTTACAGGGACCCCTACGAGCAGTACTTC. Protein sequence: CASSPYRDPYEQYF.

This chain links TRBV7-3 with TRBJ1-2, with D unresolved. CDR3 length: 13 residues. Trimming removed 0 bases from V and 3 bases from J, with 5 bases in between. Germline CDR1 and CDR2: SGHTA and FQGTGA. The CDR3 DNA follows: TGTGCCAGCAGCTTAACGCCAGACTATGGCTACACCTTC. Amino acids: CASSLTPDYGYTF. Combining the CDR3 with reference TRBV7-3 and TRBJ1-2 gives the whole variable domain GAGVSQTPSNKVTEKGKYVELRCDPISGHTALYWYRQSLGQGPEFLIYFQGTGAADDSGLPNDRFFAVRPEGSVSTLKIQRTERGDSAVYLCASSLTPDYGYTFGSGTRLTVV.

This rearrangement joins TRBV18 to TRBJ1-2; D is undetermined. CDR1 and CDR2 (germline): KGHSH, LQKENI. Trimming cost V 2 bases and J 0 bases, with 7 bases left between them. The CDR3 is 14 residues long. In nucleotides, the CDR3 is TGTGCCAGCTCACCAGAGGTTTCTAACTATGGCTACACCTTC. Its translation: CASSPEVSNYGYTF.

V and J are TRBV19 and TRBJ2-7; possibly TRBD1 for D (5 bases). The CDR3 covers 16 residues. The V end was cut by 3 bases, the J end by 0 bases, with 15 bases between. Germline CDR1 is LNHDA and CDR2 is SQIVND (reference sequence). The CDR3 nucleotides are TGTGCCAGTAGTATGGCACACAGGTATAACTCCTACGAGCAGTACTTC. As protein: CASSMAHRYNSYEQYF.

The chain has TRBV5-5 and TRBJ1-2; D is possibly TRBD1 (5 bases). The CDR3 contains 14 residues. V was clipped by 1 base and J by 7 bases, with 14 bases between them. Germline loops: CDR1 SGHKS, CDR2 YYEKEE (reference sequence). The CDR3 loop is CASSLISGNGGYTF. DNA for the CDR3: TGTGCCAGCAGCTTGATATCAGGGAATGGTGGCTACACCTTC.

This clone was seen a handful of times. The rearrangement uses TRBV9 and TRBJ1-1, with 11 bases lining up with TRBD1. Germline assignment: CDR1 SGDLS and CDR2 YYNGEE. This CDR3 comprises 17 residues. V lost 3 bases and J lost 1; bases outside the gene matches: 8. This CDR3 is CASSATGTGGPNTEAFF. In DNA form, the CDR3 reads TGTGCCAGCAGCGCAACCGGGACAGGGGGTCCGAACACTGAAGCTTTCTTT.